This TCR beta chain was found in a study of CXCR3-negative and CXCR3-positive naive CD8 T cells. The authors prepared UMI-labeled TRB cDNA libraries by 5' RACE. After re-calling the 5' RACE reads, TCRdb lists one entry per CDR3 protein, DNA absent. The listing records some 130,000 distinct CDR3 sequences. General study results and limits: Comparison of naive cells showed more hydrophobic TRB CDR3s in CXCR3-positive than in CXCR3-negative naive cells. Memory CD8+ T cell repertoires were far less diverse than both naive subsets.

On this clonotype itself: What it binds is not known.

CDR3 length equals 17 residues. CDR1 and CDR2 from the germline V gene are KGHSH and LQKENI. The rearrangement joins TRBV18 to TRBJ2-5; with no DNA, the TCRdb D assignment of TRBD1 cannot be verified. This receptor was taken from a human donor in good health. Some clones in this sample may be carry-over from other donors' samples. Sequencing used naive CXCR3+ CD8+ T cells from blood. Subset reported: CD45RO-CCR7+CD27+CD95- naive CD8+ T cells expressing CXCR3 (TNR3+). The CDR3: CASSPRDPPGAQETQYF.